These 20 T cell receptor beta chains were all obtained from the same sample, sequenced in a study of blood T cell repertoires in COVID-19 (TCRdb year 2020). Library preparation used the immunoSEQ multiplex PCR assay. Not all clones reach the TCRdb copy of this immuneACCESS table, which keeps in-frame sequences only. Checked studies attribute under half of the gap to unresolved V genes and leave the rest unexplained. The sample contains hundreds of thousands of clones, 75% to 90% of them found a single time. The ten biggest clones cover approximately 4.3% of the sample. The source material was peripheral blood. The receptors shown here come from a man in his forties with acute or convalescent COVID-19.

In its sample, this clone was seen once. CDR3 nucleotides: TGTGCCAGCAGTAAGAGGCACGGCTTAACACCCCAGCATTTT. Translated: CASSKRHGLTPQHF. This chain connects TRBV6-5 to TRBJ1-5, with no clear D. The germline V and J ends were trimmed by 5 bases and 10 bases, with 18 bases remaining between them. The CDR3 is 14 amino acids. CDR1 is MNHEY and CDR2 is SVGAGI in the germline V gene.

V is TRBV5-1 and J is TRBJ2-1; 9 positions match TRBD1. CDR1 and CDR2 from the germline V gene are SGHRS and YFSETQ. The length of the CDR3 is 17 residues. V was clipped by 1 base and J by 7 bases; unmatched bases: 12. CDR3 DNA sequence: TGCGCCAGCAGCTTGTGGATAGGACAGGGGTTAAGGAATGAGCAGTTCTTC. As protein: CASSLWIGQGLRNEQFF.

CDR3: CASSAGGYTEAFF. The CDR3 coding sequence is TGTGCCAGCTCAGCTGGGGGGTACACTGAAGCTTTCTTT. This chain uses TRBV18 with TRBJ1-1; perhaps TRBD1 as D (5 bases). Germline loops: CDR1 KGHSH, CDR2 LQKENI. The CDR3 is 13 amino acids. V lost 5 bases to trimming and J lost 3 bases, with 10 bases between them. Full variable domain (outside the CDR3, taken from reference TRBV18 and TRBJ1-1): NAGVMQNPRHLVRRRGQEARLRCSPMKGHSHVYWYRQLPEEGLKFMVYLQKENIIDESGMPKERFSAEFPKEGPSILRIQQVVRGDSAAYFCASSAGGYTEAFFGQGTRLTVV.

The genes are TRBV2 and TRBJ2-7, with 8 positions matching TRBD1. V shed 5 bases and J 7 bases; nucleotides not matched to a gene: 16. Germline V CDR1 and CDR2: SNHLY, FYNNEI. The CDR3 is 16 residues long. The CDR3 DNA is TGTGCCAGCAGTCATGACAGGGGCCAGTTCCTTTTTGAGCAGTACTTC. Protein: CASSHDRGQFLFEQYF.

The chain links TRBV9 to TRBJ1-1; 7 nucleotides match TRBD1. The V segment lost 4 bases and the J segment 7 bases; nucleotides outside the gene matches: 7. CDR3 length: 13 amino acids. The germline V gene has CDR1 SGDLS and CDR2 YYNGEE. This chain's CDR3 is CASSIQGIGEAFF. CDR3 in DNA: TGTGCCAGCAGCATACAGGGGATCGGTGAAGCTTTCTTT.

The rearrangement links TRBV2 to TRBJ2-1, with a possible D match to TRBD2 (5 bases). With 6 bases removed from V and 2 bases from J, the gap between germline ends came to 17 bases. CDR3 length equals 16 residues. Germline-derived CDR1 and CDR2 are SNHLY and FYNNEI. CDR3 nucleotides: TGTGCCAGCAGCCCCCCTCCGGGGTACCCCTACAATGAGCAGTTCTTC. Amino acids: CASSPPPGYPYNEQFF.

CDR3 sequence reads: CSVQNRGTTEAFF. The CDR3 nucleotides read TGCAGCGTCCAGAATCGGGGGACCACTGAAGCTTTCTTT. The chain recombines TRBV29-1 with TRBJ1-1, with D perhaps matching TRBD1 (5 bases). From germline, CDR1 is SQVTM and CDR2 ANQGSEA. The CDR3 length is 13 residues. V lost 6 bases to trimming and J lost 4 bases, with 15 bases between them.

This clone was seen just once. The rearrangement joins TRBV11-2 to TRBJ2-1; D is unresolved. CDR3 length: 15 amino acids. Trimming stripped 2 bases from V and 4 bases from J, with 12 bases between. Germline lookup yields CDR1 SGHAT and CDR2 FQNNGV. This CDR3 reads CASSLSLGPYNEQFF. The CDR3 DNA reads TGTGCCAGCAGCTTATCTCTGGGCCCTTACAATGAGCAGTTCTTC. The full variable domain, its missing parts supplied by reference TRBV11-2 and TRBJ2-1, is EAGVAQSPRYKIIEKRQSVAFWCNPISGHATLYWYQQILGQGPKLLIQFQNNGVVDDSQLPKDRFSAERLKGVDSTLKIQPAKLEDSAVYLCASSLSLGPYNEQFFGPGTRLTVL.

The chain links TRBV5-5 to TRBJ2-7; 8 bases are a match to TRBD1. The V and J ends lost 4 bases and 0 bases, in that order; junction bases with no gene match: 6. The CDR3 has 15 amino acids. The germline V gene encodes CDR1 SGHKS and CDR2 YYEKEE (reference sequence). This chain's CDR3 is CASSRQGSSSYEQYF. CDR3 coding DNA: TGTGCCAGCAGCAGACAGGGGTCGAGCTCCTACGAGCAGTACTTC.

The chain uses TRBV2 and TRBJ1-6; the D gene is possibly TRBD1 (5 bases). Trimming took 10 bases from V and 1 from J, leaving 14 bases between them. Per germline, CDR1 SNHLY and CDR2 FYNNEI. The CDR3 is 15 amino acids. CDR3: CATSRVRSYNSPLHF. The CDR3 nucleotides are TGTGCCACCAGCAGGGTACGGTCCTATAATTCACCCCTCCACTTT. Supplemented by reference TRBV2 and TRBJ1-6, the full variable domain reads EPEVTQTPSHQVTQMGQEVILRCVPISNHLYFYWYRQILGQKVEFLVSFYNNEISEKSEIFDDQFSVERPDGSNFTLKIRSTKLEDSAMYFCATSRVRSYNSPLHFGNGTRLTVT.

This chain connects TRBV6-5 to TRBJ1-2; unclear D gene. The CDR3 has 11 residues. Germline V CDR1 and CDR2: MNHEY, SVGAGI. V was shortened by 9 bases and J by 3 bases, with 8 bases between the two germline ends. The CDR3 loop is CASLRDYGYTF. CDR3 in DNA: TGTGCCAGTCTCCGAGACTATGGCTACACCTTC.

V is TRBV6-5 and J is TRBJ1-1, with D tentatively TRBD1 (5 bases). Trimming pared 6 bases from V and 4 bases from J, leaving 18 bases between. The CDR3 sequence is 15 residues long. The germline gives CDR1 MNHEY, CDR2 SVGAGI. The DNA of the CDR3 is TGTGCCAGCAGACCCCCGATGGGGCGAGGCACTGAAGCTTTCTTT. Translation: CASRPPMGRGTEAFF.

The genes are TRBV30 and TRBJ2-3; no reliable D call. Trimming removed 5 bases from V and 0 bases from J, with 12 bases in between. The germline gives CDR1 GTSNPN, CDR2 SVGIG (reference sequence). The CDR3 has 14 amino acids. The CDR3 bases are TGTGCCTGGTCACTAAGCCCTAGCACAGATACGCAGTATTTT. This translates into CAWSLSPSTDTQYF.

CDR3 coding DNA: TGTGCCAGCAGCTTGGGCGGGACAGGGAATCAGCCCCAGCATTTT. Its translation: CASSLGGTGNQPQHF. The rearrangement uses TRBV5-6 and TRBJ1-5, with 9 bases that match TRBD1. The junction had 2 bases not matched to a gene; V was cut back by 0 bases and J by 4 bases. The CDR3 totals 15 residues. Germline V gene data show CDR1 as SGHDT and CDR2 as YYEEEE. Supplemented by reference TRBV5-6 and TRBJ1-5, the full variable domain reads DAGVTQSPTHLIKTRGQQVTLRCSPKSGHDTVSWYQQALGQGPQFIFQYYEEEERQRGNFPDRFSGHQFPNYSSELNVNALLLGDSALYLCASSLGGTGNQPQHFGDGTRLSIL.

The V and J genes are TRBV7-8 and TRBJ2-3; possibly TRBD2 for D (5 bases). The ends were cut back, 5 bases at V and 6 bases at J, with 9 bases in the middle. The CDR3 runs to 12 residues. The germline V gene encodes CDR1 SGHVS and CDR2 FQNEAQ. Here the CDR3 reads CASSPSGDTQYF. In DNA form, the CDR3 reads TGTGCCAGCAGCCCCTCGGGGGATACGCAGTATTTT.

Here the CDR3 DNA reads TGCGCCAGCAGTGTGAGTTCAGGGAAAGAGACCCAGTACTTC. Translating it yields CASSVSSGKETQYF. This chain connects TRBV10-1 to TRBJ2-5; maybe TRBD1 (5 bases). V was shortened by 4 bases and J by 3 bases, with 12 bases between the two germline ends. The CDR3 is made up of 14 amino acids. Germline CDR1 is WNHNN and CDR2 is SYGVQD (reference sequence).

The J gene is TRBJ2-3, the V gene TRBV13, with 9 bases fitting TRBD2. Germline loops: CDR1 PRHDT, CDR2 FYEKMQ (reference sequence). J lost 2 bases, V lost 3 bases, and 9 bases had no gene match. CDR3 length: 17 residues. This CDR3 is CASSFGGLAGPTDTQYF. The CDR3 DNA reads as TGTGCCAGCAGCTTCGGGGGGCTAGCGGGGCCCACAGATACGCAGTATTTT. Drawing the rest from reference TRBV13 and TRBJ2-3, the complete variable domain is AAGVIQSPRHLIKEKRETATLKCYPIPRHDTVYWYQQGPGQDPQFLISFYEKMQSDKGSIPDRFSAQQFSDYHSELNMSSLELGDSALYFCASSFGGLAGPTDTQYFGPGTRLTVL.

This rearrangement joins TRBV24-1 to TRBJ2-1, with 10 bases identical to TRBD2. The CDR3 totals 16 residues. Germline CDR1 KGHDR, CDR2 SFDVKD. After removal of 3 bases from V and 3 bases from J, the junction contained 4 bases not matched to a gene. CDR3 DNA sequence: TGTGCCACCAGTGATGCACTAGCGGGGAACTACAATGAGCAGTTCTTC. It translates to CATSDALAGNYNEQFF.

The V and J genes are TRBV6-6 and TRBJ2-3; the D is unclear. V was clipped by 5 bases and J by 0 bases, with 18 bases between them. CDR3 size: 17 residues. The germline V gene has CDR1 MNHNY and CDR2 SVGAGI (reference sequence). The CDR3 DNA sequence: TGTGCCAGCAGTCCTACGTACAGTGGAACTAGCACAGATACGCAGTATTTT. Translating it yields CASSPTYSGTSTDTQYF.

This chain connects TRBV5-6 to TRBJ1-6; no reliable D call. Germline loops: CDR1 SGHDT, CDR2 YYEEEE. The CDR3 spans 13 residues. V lost 4 bases and J lost 14, with 16 bases in between. The CDR3 protein is CASSTGALLSLHF. The CDR3 coding sequence is TGTGCCAGCAGCACCGGAGCCCTCTTGTCCCTCCACTTT.